These T cell receptor beta chains were read from a single sample in a study of shared clonotypes between healthy human individuals. Only in-frame clones appear in the TCRdb table, and some are missing; sequencing was by immunoSEQ multiplex PCR. Of about 510,000 clones listed, 90% to 96% were seen once; the top ten hold 0.06%. Material for sequencing was naive CD4+ T cells sorted from blood. The receptors here all came from a woman aged 25-40 years in good health. The CDR3 runs from the conserved cysteine through the conserved F or W. A D gene is named only where the DNA matches it firmly. Clone size, where shown, is once, few, many, or a class for clones that have expanded.

clone_size d_call j_call v_call cdr3_aa cdr3_nt
- TRBD1 TRBJ2-7 TRBV28 CASSLGRGLYEQYF TGTGCCAGCAGTTTGGGCAGGGGGCTGTACGAGCAGTACTTC
- TRBD2 TRBJ2-7 TRBV27 CASSQTGTIQERQYF TGTGCCAGCAGTCAGACCGGGACTATTCAAGAACGGCAGTACTTC
once - TRBJ2-3 TRBV11-2 CASSKSWGTNTQYF TGTGCCAGCAGCAAAAGCTGGGGGACGAATACGCAGTATTTT
- - TRBJ1-1 TRBV7-6 CASSLRRKGEAFF TGTGCCAGCAGCTTAAGGAGGAAAGGTGAAGCTTTCTTT
once - TRBJ1-1 TRBV28 CASRPGGDTEAFF TGTGCCAGCAGGCCAGGAGGGGACACTGAAGCTTTCTTT
- - TRBJ2-3 TRBV11-2 CASSRIGLLSTDTQYF TGTGCCAGCAGCCGAATTGGGCTACTAAGCACAGATACGCAGTATTTT
- - TRBJ1-5 TRBV28 CASTAGVGQPQHF TGTGCCAGCACTGCAGGGGTTGGTCAGCCCCAGCATTTT
- TRBD1 TRBJ2-7 TRBV6-5 CASGQGDEQYF TGTGCCAGCGGACAGGGAGACGAGCAGTACTTC
- - TRBJ2-7 TRBV5-1 CASSSGVSEQYF TGCGCCAGCAGCTCAGGGGTTAGCGAGCAGTACTTC
once TRBD2 TRBJ2-1 TRBV9 CASSVEGREGYNEQFF TGTGCCAGCAGCGTAGAAGGGCGGGAGGGCTACAATGAGCAGTTCTTC
- TRBD2 TRBJ2-2 TRBV30 CAWSNKRGNTGELFF TGTGCCTGGAGTAACAAGCGGGGGAACACCGGGGAGCTGTTTTTT
- - TRBJ2-7 TRBV19 CASSISWGRAEQYF TGTGCCAGTAGTATAAGCTGGGGAAGGGCCGAGCAGTACTTC
- - TRBJ2-5 TRBV20-1 CSARDRETQYF TGCAGTGCTAGGGACAGAGAGACCCAGTACTTC
- - TRBJ2-2 TRBV7-3 CAATGRGQENTGELFF TGTGCCGCCACGGGAAGAGGCCAGGAGAACACCGGGGAGCTGTTTTTT
- - TRBJ1-5 TRBV19 CASSITGFSRHF TGTGCCAGTAGTATAACCGGGTTCTCCCGGCATTTT
- TRBD1 TRBJ1-1 TRBV27 CASSWVRDRSGLMNTEAFF TGTGCCAGCAGTTGGGTCAGGGACAGGTCTGGCCTCATGAACACTGAAGCTTTCTTT
- TRBD2 TRBJ2-5 TRBV25-1 CASSDAGGSQETQYF TGTGCCAGCAGTGACGCGGGCGGGAGCCAAGAGACCCAGTACTTC
- - TRBJ2-7 TRBV18 CASSPTGYEQYF TGTGCCAGCTCACCGACAGGATACGAGCAGTACTTC
- - TRBJ2-1 TRBV6-4 CASSDRGGQGSLNEQFF TGTGCCAGCAGTGACAGGGGGGGTCAAGGGAGTCTCAATGAGCAGTTCTTC
- - TRBJ2-4 TRBV6-5 CASTDRISAKNIQYF TGTGCCAGCACCGACAGGATATCGGCCAAAAACATTCAGTACTTC
- - TRBJ2-7 TRBV18 CASSPGTLSYEQYF TGTGCCAGCTCACCAGGGACACTCTCCTACGAGCAGTACTTC
- - TRBJ1-2 TRBV21-1 CASMHRGSGYTF TGTGCCAGCATGCACAGGGGGTCTGGCTACACCTTC
- TRBD1 TRBJ1-1 TRBV11-2 CASRRPGQYTEAFF TGTGCCAGCAGAAGACCGGGACAGTACACTGAAGCTTTCTTT
- - TRBJ2-6 TRBV6-5 CASSMWTGANVLTF TGTGCCAGCAGTATGTGGACTGGGGCCAACGTCCTGACTTTC
- - TRBJ1-1 TRBV19 CASRLTGLNTEAFF TGTGCCAGTAGATTGACAGGTTTAAACACTGAAGCTTTCTTT
once TRBD2 TRBJ2-3 TRBV11-3 CASSLREADTQYF TGTGCCAGCAGCTTACGGGAGGCAGATACGCAGTATTTT
- TRBD1 TRBJ1-3 TRBV11-1 CASSPRRDSSGNTIYF TGTGCCAGCAGCCCACGCCGGGACAGCTCTGGAAACACCATATATTTT
- - TRBJ2-3 TRBV7-9 CASSSGTAGYTDTQYF TGTGCCAGCAGTTCCGGCACCGCGGGGTACACAGATACGCAGTATTTT
once - TRBJ1-1 TRBV19 CASSMVWGARTEAFF TGTGCCAGTAGTATGGTTTGGGGGGCGCGCACTGAAGCTTTCTTT
- - TRBJ2-7 TRBV11-2 CASSLRGGYEQYF TGTGCCAGCAGCCTTCGTGGAGGGTACGAGCAGTACTTC
- TRBD1 TRBJ2-7 TRBV10-1 CASSDNRGLTYEQYF TGCGCCAGCAGCGATAACAGGGGGCTTACTTACGAGCAGTACTTC
- - TRBJ2-5 TRBV5-1 CASNRNRAEETQYF TGCGCCAGCAATAGGAACAGGGCGGAGGAGACCCAGTACTTC
- - TRBJ1-5 TRBV9 CASSVGQGTGQPQHF TGTGCCAGCAGCGTAGGGCAGGGTACGGGTCAGCCCCAGCATTTT
once - TRBJ2-7 TRBV6-5 CASRYSGDGNGYEQYF TGTGCCAGCAGATACTCGGGTGACGGGAATGGTTACGAGCAGTACTTC
- - TRBJ2-7 TRBV18 CASSLNQGMTYEQYF TGTGCCAGCTCATTAAACCAGGGGATGACCTACGAGCAGTACTTC